Listed below are T cell receptor beta chains from one sample, sequenced in a study of blood T cells in healthy people across ages. Each CDR3 protein is one row after TCRdb ran MiXCR on the 5' RACE reads. The sample has 650,000 to 800,000 distinct CDR3 sequences, about 50% seen once. Sequencing was performed on blood. Receptors originate from a woman aged 80 or over in good health. Both conserved end residues are part of each CDR3. A D gene is named only where the DNA matches it firmly. Clone size is given for some rows only: seen once, a few or many times, or a class if the clone is expanded.

abundance: many; v_gene: TRBV5-1; j_gene: TRBJ2-3; d_gene: NA; CDR3aa: CASSEDSTDTQYF; CDR3nt: TGCGCCAGCAGCGAGGACAGCACAGATACGCAGTATTTT
abundance: NA; v_gene: TRBV6-5; j_gene: TRBJ2-1; d_gene: TRBD2; CDR3aa: CASQDSGGAWEQFF; CDR3nt: TGTGCCAGCCAAGATAGCGGGGGGGCGTGGGAGCAGTTCTTC
abundance: NA; v_gene: TRBV6-5; j_gene: TRBJ1-2; d_gene: NA; CDR3aa: CASSGRRGYTF; CDR3nt: TGTGCCAGCAGCGGCCGCCGAGGCTACACCTTC
abundance: NA; v_gene: TRBV7-2; j_gene: TRBJ2-3; d_gene: NA; CDR3aa: CASSFLASPGDTQYF; CDR3nt: TGTGCCAGCAGCTTCCTAGCGTCTCCCGGGGATACGCAGTATTTT
abundance: many; v_gene: TRBV5-1; j_gene: TRBJ1-6; d_gene: TRBD1; CDR3aa: CASSTGQGNSPLHF; CDR3nt: TGCGCCAGCAGTACGGGACAGGGGAATTCACCCCTCCACTTT
abundance: few; v_gene: TRBV6-6; j_gene: TRBJ2-1; d_gene: TRBD2; CDR3aa: CASSTRLAGGGLDEQFF; CDR3nt: TGTGCCAGCAGTACCCGACTTGCGGGAGGTGGTCTCGATGAGCAGTTCTTC
abundance: NA; v_gene: TRBV3-1; j_gene: TRBJ1-5; d_gene: TRBD1; CDR3aa: CASRRRGLGNQPQHF; CDR3nt: TGTGCCAGCAGACGCAGGGGGTTGGGCAATCAGCCCCAGCATTTT
abundance: many; v_gene: TRBV12-3/TRBV12-4; j_gene: TRBJ2-1; d_gene: TRBD2; CDR3aa: CASSVTSGVAEQFF; CDR3nt: TGTGCCAGCAGTGTAACTAGCGGGGTTGCCGAGCAGTTCTTC
abundance: many; v_gene: TRBV24-1; j_gene: TRBJ2-2; d_gene: NA; CDR3aa: CATSLRDRSNTGELFF; CDR3nt: TGTGCCACCAGTTTAAGAGACCGATCGAACACCGGGGAGCTGTTTTTT
abundance: once; v_gene: TRBV28; j_gene: TRBJ2-5; d_gene: NA; CDR3aa: CASSRKQGRETQYF; CDR3nt: TGTGCCAGCAGTCGGAAACAGGGTAGAGAGACCCAGTACTTC
abundance: once; v_gene: TRBV12-3/TRBV12-4; j_gene: TRBJ2-1; d_gene: NA; CDR3aa: CASSLVASERQEAQFF; CDR3nt: TGTGCCAGCAGTTTAGTGGCTAGCGAACGACAAGAGGCCCAGTTCTTC
abundance: NA; v_gene: TRBV4-1; j_gene: TRBJ2-7; d_gene: NA; CDR3aa: CASSQSLDKQYF; CDR3nt: TGCGCCAGCAGCCAAAGTCTGGACAAGCAGTACTTC
abundance: few; v_gene: TRBV7-9; j_gene: TRBJ1-5; d_gene: NA; CDR3aa: CASSLAPSTAQHF; CDR3nt: TGTGCCAGCAGCTTAGCGCCTTCAACGGCCCAGCATTTT
abundance: many; v_gene: TRBV6-2/TRBV6-3; j_gene: TRBJ2-5; d_gene: NA; CDR3aa: CASRSPATGTETQYF; CDR3nt: TGTGCCAGCAGATCCCCCGCTACAGGGACAGAGACCCAGTACTTC
abundance: many; v_gene: TRBV5-1; j_gene: TRBJ2-3; d_gene: NA; CDR3aa: CASSFWAAGTDTQYF; CDR3nt: TGCGCCAGCAGCTTCTGGGCCGCAGGTACGGATACGCAGTATTTT